A selection of T cell receptor beta chains follows, all from one sample in a study of T cell changes during pregnancy in multiple sclerosis. Libraries were prepared by immunoSEQ multiplex PCR; TCRdb keeps only in-frame clonotypes and omits some of them. The sample consists of tens of thousands of clones, around 94% of them appearing once. This material consisted of peripheral blood, taken in the third trimester of pregnancy. Source of these receptors: a female donor with multiple sclerosis, enrolled in a pregnancy study. The CDR3 runs from the conserved cysteine through the conserved F or W. A D gene is named only where the DNA matches it firmly. Clone size is not always given. Where it is, it says once, few, many or a class for expanded clones.

CDR3nt	CDR3aa	j_gene	v_gene	abundance	d_gene
TGTGCCAGCAGTTCCTCTGGACAGGGCTATGGCTACACCTTC	CASSSSGQGYGYTF	TRBJ1-2	TRBV6-5	.	TRBD1
TGTGCCAGCAGCAGGGACAGGCTCTTTGAAGCTTTCTTT	CASSRDRLFEAFF	TRBJ1-1	TRBV13	.	TRBD1
TGTGCCAGCAGCCCTGGGACTAGCGGGAGGGCCGGGGAGCTGTTTTTT	CASSPGTSGRAGELFF	TRBJ2-2	TRBV13	few	TRBD2
TGTGCCAGCAGCCAAGGATTAGCGGGAAGGTCGTCCTACGAGCAGTACTTC	CASSQGLAGRSSYEQYF	TRBJ2-7	TRBV14	.	TRBD2
TGCGCCAGCAGTCAGATCCTAGCGCTGGGGACCGGGGAGCTGTTTTTT	CASSQILALGTGELFF	TRBJ2-2	TRBV10-2	.	.
TGTGCCAGCAGTGAAGGGGGAGAAGGAGGCTTC	CASSEGGEGGF	TRBJ1-2	TRBV6-1	few	.
TGCAGCGTTGCTACAGTAAACTCTGGGGCCAACGTCCTGACTTTC	CSVATVNSGANVLTF	TRBJ2-6	TRBV29-1	.	.
TGTGCCAGCCGACAGGGGGGGGCAGATACGCAGTATTTT	CASRQGGADTQYF	TRBJ2-3	TRBV6-5	.	TRBD1
TGTGCCAGTCTCCGGGACAGCGCGGGGGAGCTGTTTTTT	CASLRDSAGELFF	TRBJ2-2	TRBV28	.	TRBD1
TGTGCCAGCAGTTACTCGTGGAGGGGCTCTGGAAACACCATATATTTT	CASSYSWRGSGNTIYF	TRBJ1-3	TRBV6-5	.	.
TGTGCCAGCAGTGAGGACAGGGTGTTGAATGAGCAGTTCTTC	CASSEDRVLNEQFF	TRBJ2-1	TRBV6-1	.	TRBD1
TGTGCCAGCAGCTTAGAAAGACTAGCTGAAAGCACAGATACGCAGTATTTT	CASSLERLAESTDTQYF	TRBJ2-3	TRBV11-2	.	TRBD2
TGTGCCAGCAGCCCCCGACTAGCGGGAGAGACCCAGTACTTC	CASSPRLAGETQYF	TRBJ2-5	TRBV13	.	TRBD2
TGTGCCAGCAGTATTACGGGGGACAGTTCCTACGAGCAGTACTTC	CASSITGDSSYEQYF	TRBJ2-7	TRBV7-6	.	.
TGCGCCAGCAGCCAAGTTACTAGCGGACCTTACAATGAGCAGTTCTTC	CASSQVTSGPYNEQFF	TRBJ2-1	TRBV4-1	.	TRBD2
TGTGCCAGTAGCACCTACAGGGGGAGGGACGAGCAGTACTTC	CASSTYRGRDEQYF	TRBJ2-7	TRBV19	.	.
TGTGCCAGCAGTCTCCGGCCCAGAGGTCCTGAAGCTTTCTTT	CASSLRPRGPEAFF	TRBJ1-1	TRBV28	.	.